Following are 20 T cell receptor beta chains from one sample sequenced in a study of CXCR3-negative and CXCR3-positive naive CD8 T cells. It was by 5' RACE with UMI labels that the TRB cDNA libraries were prepared. TCRdb re-called the 5' RACE reads and gives one entry per CDR3 protein, without DNA. Recorded for this sample: approximately 130,000 distinct CDR3 sequences. Whole-study findings and limits: CXCR3-positive naive cells carried more hydrophobic TRB CDR3s than CXCR3-negative naive cells did.

What these receptors recognize is not known. Sequenced material: naive CXCR3+ CD8+ T cells from blood. Subset here: CD45RO-CCR7+CD27+CD95- naive CD8+ T cells expressing CXCR3 (TNR3+). All receptors come from a human donor in good health. Some clones in this sample may be carry-over from other donors' samples.

The chain couples TRBV6-5 to TRBJ1-1; TCRdb selects TRBD1, and the lack of DNA leaves this call unchecked. The CDR3 has 17 amino acids. Germline CDR1 and CDR2: MNHEY and SVGAGI. The CDR3 here is CGSSYSIPGAPNTEAFF.

V and J are TRBV20-1 and TRBJ2-7; TCRdb indicates TRBD2, and absent DNA this call remains unverified. CDR1 is DFQATT and CDR2 is SNEGSKA in the germline V gene (reference sequence). There are 15 residues in the CDR3. The CDR3 here is CSARDLAGVTYEQYF.

V gene TRBV7-9 combines with J gene TRBJ2-7; as DNA is missing, the TRBD2 call by TCRdb cannot be tested. Per the germline V gene, CDR1 is SEHNR and CDR2 is FQNEAQ (reference sequence). The CDR3 loop spans 14 amino acids. The CDR3 sequence: CASSPYAGDHEQYF.

The chain uses TRBV10-2 and TRBJ2-7. Germline V lookup: CDR1 WSHSY, CDR2 SAAADI. The CDR3 has 13 amino acids. The CDR3: CASSESSGYEQYF.

V is TRBV7-6 and J is TRBJ2-1. The CDR3 has 13 amino acids. The V gene's germline CDR1 is SGHVS and CDR2 FNYEAQ. CDR3: CASSLAPYNEQFF.

This chain joins TRBV28 and TRBJ1-1. Germline values: CDR1 MDHEN, CDR2 SYDVKM. This CDR3 spans 15 amino acids. CDR3 residues: CASSFLMGGGTEAFF.

V gene TRBV4-3 combines with J gene TRBJ2-1; the D call of TRBD2 rests on TCRdb alone, since no DNA is present to check it. Germline V gene data show CDR1 as LGHNA and CDR2 as YSLEER. The CDR3 contains 14 residues. CDR3 sequence reads: CASSPAAGYNEQFF.

The chain couples TRBV29-1 to TRBJ2-1; TCRdb selects TRBD2, and the lack of DNA leaves this call unchecked. Germline V gene data show CDR1 as SQVTM and CDR2 as ANQGSEA. CDR3 length: 14 residues. The CDR3 reads CSVSTSSPYNEQFF.

The CDR3: CATSSWTSPNTGELFF. V gene TRBV15 combines with J gene TRBJ2-2; the TCRdb D gene call, TRBD2, has no DNA to confirm it. The V gene's germline CDR1 is LNHNV and CDR2 YYDKDF (reference sequence). This CDR3 spans 16 amino acids.

The rearrangement links TRBV29-1 to TRBJ2-1; with no DNA, the TCRdb D assignment of TRBD1 cannot be verified. Germline V gene data show CDR1 as SQVTM and CDR2 as ANQGSEA. The CDR3 spans 12 residues. The chain's CDR3 is CSVAGTSAEQFF.

The rearrangement links TRBV2 to TRBJ1-2. This CDR3 comprises 15 residues. Per the germline V gene, CDR1 is SNHLY and CDR2 is FYNNEI. The CDR3 sequence is CASKEGRDFNYGYTF.

The rearrangement links TRBV7-6 to TRBJ2-3; no DNA is available, so the TRBD2 call from TCRdb remains unchecked. The CDR3 is made up of 17 amino acids. Germline V gene lookup returns CDR1 SGHVS and CDR2 FNYEAQ. The CDR3 sequence is CASSGLAGGLGTDTQYF.

V is TRBV28 and J is TRBJ2-1; TCRdb's D call of TRBD1 is untestable without DNA. Germline CDR1 and CDR2: MDHEN and SYDVKM. The CDR3 has 12 amino acids. CDR3 residues: CASSSLSGTVFF. The whole variable domain, filled in from reference TRBV28 and TRBJ2-1, reads DVKVTQSSRYLVKRTGEKVFLECVQDMDHENMFWYRQDPGLGLRLIYFSYDVKMKEKGDIPEGYSVSREKKERFSLILESASTNQTSMYLCASSSLSGTVFFGPGTRLTVL.

The chain uses TRBV9 and TRBJ2-3; checking the TCRdb D call of TRBD2 is not possible without DNA. The CDR3 spans 16 residues. The V gene's germline CDR1 is SGDLS and CDR2 YYNGEE. CDR3: CASSSNLAGVPDTQYF.

The chain carries TRBV5-5 and TRBJ2-6; TCRdb lists TRBD2, though no DNA is available to test this call. The CDR3 has 18 amino acids. The V gene's germline CDR1 is SGHKS and CDR2 YYEKEE (reference sequence). CDR3 region: CASSIESLRNSGANVLTF.

The genes are TRBV29-1 and TRBJ2-3; TCRdb's D call, TRBD1, is unchecked because there is no DNA. Per germline, CDR1 SQVTM and CDR2 ANQGSEA. The CDR3 loop spans 14 amino acids. The CDR3 is CSVGTLTTTDTQYF.

The genes are TRBV29-1 and TRBJ2-7; TCRdb lists TRBD1, though no DNA is available to test this call. This CDR3 is built from 12 residues. CDR1 and CDR2 (germline): SQVTM, ANQGSEA. The CDR3 here is CSVEDGGYEQYF.

J is TRBJ2-2 and V is TRBV14. This CDR3 has 14 amino acids. In germline, CDR1 is SGHDN, CDR2 FVKESK. CDR3 residues: CASSLGFNTGELFF.

The V call is TRBV7-3, the J call TRBJ2-1; TCRdb's assignment of TRBD1 cannot be checked, as there is no DNA. Germline V gene lookup returns CDR1 SGHTA and CDR2 FQGTGA. This CDR3 contains 15 residues. CDR3 loop: CASSSTGGISDEQFF.

V usage is TRBV28 and J usage is TRBJ2-7; as DNA is missing, the TRBD2 call by TCRdb cannot be tested. Germline-derived CDR1 and CDR2 are MDHEN and SYDVKM. The CDR3 is made up of 17 amino acids. The CDR3 is CASSLSWRSVSSYEQYF.